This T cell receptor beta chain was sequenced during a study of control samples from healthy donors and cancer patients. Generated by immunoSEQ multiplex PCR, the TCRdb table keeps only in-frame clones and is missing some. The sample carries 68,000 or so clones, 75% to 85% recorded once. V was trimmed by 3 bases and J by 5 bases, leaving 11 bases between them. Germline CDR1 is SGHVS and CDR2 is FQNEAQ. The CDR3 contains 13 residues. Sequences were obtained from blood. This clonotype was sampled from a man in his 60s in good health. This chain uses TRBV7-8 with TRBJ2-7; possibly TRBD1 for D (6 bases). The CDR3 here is CASSLRAGDEQYF. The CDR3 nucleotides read TGTGCCAGCAGCTTGAGGGCAGGGGACGAGCAGTACTTC.